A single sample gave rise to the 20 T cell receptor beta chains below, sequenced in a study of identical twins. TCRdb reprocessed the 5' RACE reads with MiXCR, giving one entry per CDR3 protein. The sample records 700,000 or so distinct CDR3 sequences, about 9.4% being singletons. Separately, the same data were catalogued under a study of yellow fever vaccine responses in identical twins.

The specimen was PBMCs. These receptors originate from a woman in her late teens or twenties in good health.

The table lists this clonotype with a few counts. CDR3 nucleotides: TGTGCCAGCAGTTCGGGGACAGCCTCCAACTATGGCTACACCTTC. As protein: CASSSGTASNYGYTF. This chain joins TRBV28 and TRBJ1-2; 7 nucleotides match TRBD1. The CDR3 totals 15 residues. After removal of 4 bases from V and 2 bases from J, the junction contained 7 bases not matched to a gene. Per germline, CDR1 MDHEN and CDR2 SYDVKM.

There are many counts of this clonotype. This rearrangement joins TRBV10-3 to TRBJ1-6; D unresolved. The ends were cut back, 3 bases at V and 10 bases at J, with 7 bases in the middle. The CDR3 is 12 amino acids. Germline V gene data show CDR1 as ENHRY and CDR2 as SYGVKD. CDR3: CAISEQESPLHF. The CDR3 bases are TGTGCCATCAGTGAACAAGAATCACCCCTCCACTTT.

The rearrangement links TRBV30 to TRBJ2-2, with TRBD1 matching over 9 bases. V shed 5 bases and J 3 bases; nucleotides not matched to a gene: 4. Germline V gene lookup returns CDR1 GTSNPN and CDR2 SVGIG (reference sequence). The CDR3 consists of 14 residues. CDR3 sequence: CAWEGTGYTGELFF. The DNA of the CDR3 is TGTGCCTGGGAGGGGACAGGGTACACCGGGGAGCTGTTTTTT.

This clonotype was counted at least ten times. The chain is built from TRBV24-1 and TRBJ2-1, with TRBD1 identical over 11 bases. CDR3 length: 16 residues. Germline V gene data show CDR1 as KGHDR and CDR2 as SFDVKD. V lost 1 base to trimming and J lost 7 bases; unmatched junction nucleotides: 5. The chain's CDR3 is CATSDFGTGGRNEQFF. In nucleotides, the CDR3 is TGTGCCACCAGTGATTTCGGGACAGGGGGAAGGAATGAGCAGTTCTTC.

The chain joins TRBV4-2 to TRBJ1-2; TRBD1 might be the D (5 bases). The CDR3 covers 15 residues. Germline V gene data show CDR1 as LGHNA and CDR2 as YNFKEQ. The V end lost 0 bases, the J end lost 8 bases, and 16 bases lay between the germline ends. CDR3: CASSQDNPGPGGYTF. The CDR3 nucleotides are TGTGCCAGCAGCCAAGATAACCCAGGGCCGGGGGGCTACACCTTC.

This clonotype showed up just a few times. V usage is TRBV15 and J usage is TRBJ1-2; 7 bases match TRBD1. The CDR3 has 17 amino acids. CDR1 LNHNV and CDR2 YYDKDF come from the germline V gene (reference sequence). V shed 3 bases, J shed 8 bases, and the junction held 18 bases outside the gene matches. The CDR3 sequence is CATSSPSFRDSSKGYTF. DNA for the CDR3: TGTGCCACCAGCAGTCCCTCATTTAGGGACAGCAGTAAAGGCTACACCTTC.

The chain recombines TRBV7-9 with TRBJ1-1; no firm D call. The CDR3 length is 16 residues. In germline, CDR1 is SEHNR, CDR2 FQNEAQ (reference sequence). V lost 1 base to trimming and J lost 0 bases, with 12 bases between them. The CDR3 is CASSLDSSSMNTEAFF. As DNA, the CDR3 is TGTGCCAGCAGCTTAGATTCCAGTTCCATGAACACTGAAGCTTTCTTT.

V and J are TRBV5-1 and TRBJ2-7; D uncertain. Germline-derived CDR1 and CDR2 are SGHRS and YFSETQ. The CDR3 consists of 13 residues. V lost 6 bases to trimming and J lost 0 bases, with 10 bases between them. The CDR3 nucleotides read TGCGCCAGCATGTCTGCTGTCTCCTACGAGCAGTACTTC. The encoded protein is CASMSAVSYEQYF.

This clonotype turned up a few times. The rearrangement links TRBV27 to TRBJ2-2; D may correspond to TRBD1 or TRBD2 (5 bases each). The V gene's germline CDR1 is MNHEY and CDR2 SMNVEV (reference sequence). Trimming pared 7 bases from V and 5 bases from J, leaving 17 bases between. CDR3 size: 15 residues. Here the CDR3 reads CASKPRRGGTGELFF. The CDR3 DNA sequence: TGTGCCAGCAAGCCCCGACGGGGCGGGACCGGGGAGCTGTTTTTT.

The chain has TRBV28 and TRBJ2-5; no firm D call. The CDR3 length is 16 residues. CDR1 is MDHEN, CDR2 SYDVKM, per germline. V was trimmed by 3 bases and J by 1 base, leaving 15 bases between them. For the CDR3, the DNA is TGTGCCAGCAGTTTGCGGTCCAGCACCAGCCAAGAGACCCAGTACTTC. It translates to CASSLRSSTSQETQYF.

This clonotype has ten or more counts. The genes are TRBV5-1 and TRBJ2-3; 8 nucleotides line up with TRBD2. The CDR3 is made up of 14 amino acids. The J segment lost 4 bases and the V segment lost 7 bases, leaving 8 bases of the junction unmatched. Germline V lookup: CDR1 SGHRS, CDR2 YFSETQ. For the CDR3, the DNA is TGCGCCAGCGCCCGGGGGGGGGGTTCAGATACGCAGTATTTT. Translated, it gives CASARGGGSDTQYF.

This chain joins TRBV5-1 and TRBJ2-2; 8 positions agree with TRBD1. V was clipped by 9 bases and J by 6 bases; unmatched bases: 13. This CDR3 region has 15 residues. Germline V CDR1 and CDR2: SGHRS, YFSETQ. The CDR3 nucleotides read TGCGCCACCTCACCCCTGACAGGGGCGGCCGGGGAGCTGTTTTTT. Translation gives CATSPLTGAAGELFF.

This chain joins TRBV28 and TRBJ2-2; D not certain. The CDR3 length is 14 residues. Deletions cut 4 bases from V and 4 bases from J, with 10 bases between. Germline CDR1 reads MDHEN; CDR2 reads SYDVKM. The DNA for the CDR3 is TGTGCCAGCAGTTGGGCGGCCTCCACCGGGGAGCTGTTTTTT. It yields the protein CASSWAASTGELFF.

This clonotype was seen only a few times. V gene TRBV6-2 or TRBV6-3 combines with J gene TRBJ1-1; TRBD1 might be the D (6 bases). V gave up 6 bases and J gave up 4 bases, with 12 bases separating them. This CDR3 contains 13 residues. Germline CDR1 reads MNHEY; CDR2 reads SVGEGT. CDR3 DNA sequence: TGTGCCAGCAGATTACAGGGTTCCACTGAAGCTTTCTTT. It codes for CASRLQGSTEAFF.

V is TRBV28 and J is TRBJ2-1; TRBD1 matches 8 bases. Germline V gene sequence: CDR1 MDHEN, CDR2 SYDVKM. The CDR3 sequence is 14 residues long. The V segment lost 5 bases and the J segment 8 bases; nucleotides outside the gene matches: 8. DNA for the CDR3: TGTGCCAGCAGTCTGGACAGGGTTCTCGATGAGCAGTTCTTC. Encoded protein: CASSLDRVLDEQFF.

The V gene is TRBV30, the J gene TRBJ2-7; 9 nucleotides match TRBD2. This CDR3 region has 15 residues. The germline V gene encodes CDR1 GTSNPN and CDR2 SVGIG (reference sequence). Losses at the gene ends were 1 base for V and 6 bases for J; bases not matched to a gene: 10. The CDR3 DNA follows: TGTGCCTGGAGTGGAAACCCCGGACTAGCGAGCGAGCAGTACTTC. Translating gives CAWSGNPGLASEQYF.

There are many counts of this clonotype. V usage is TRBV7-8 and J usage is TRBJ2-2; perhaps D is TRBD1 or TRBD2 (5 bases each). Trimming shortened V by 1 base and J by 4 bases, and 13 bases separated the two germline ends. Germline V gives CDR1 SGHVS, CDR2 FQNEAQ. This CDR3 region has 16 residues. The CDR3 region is CASSLGDPVGTGELFF. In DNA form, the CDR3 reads TGTGCCAGCAGCTTAGGGGACCCAGTGGGCACCGGGGAGCTGTTTTTT.

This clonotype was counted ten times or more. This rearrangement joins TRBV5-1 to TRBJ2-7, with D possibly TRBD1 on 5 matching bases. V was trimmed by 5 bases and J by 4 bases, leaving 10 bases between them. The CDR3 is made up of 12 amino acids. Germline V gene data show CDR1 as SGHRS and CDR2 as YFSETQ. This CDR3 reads CASRTDNYEQYF. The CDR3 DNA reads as TGCGCCAGCAGGACGGACAATTACGAGCAGTACTTC. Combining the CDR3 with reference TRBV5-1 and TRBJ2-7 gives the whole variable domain KAGVTQTPRYLIKTRGQQVTLSCSPISGHRSVSWYQQTPGQGLQFLFEYFSETQRNKGNFPGRFSGRQFSNSRSEMNVSTLELGDSALYLCASRTDNYEQYFGPGTRLTVT.

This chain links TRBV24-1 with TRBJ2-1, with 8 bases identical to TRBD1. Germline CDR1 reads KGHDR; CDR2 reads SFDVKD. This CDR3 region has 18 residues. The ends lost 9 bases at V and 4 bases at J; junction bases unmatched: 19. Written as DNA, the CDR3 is TGTGCCACCCTGGGGGGACAGGCGGCGCGGAAGTCATACAATGAGCAGTTCTTC. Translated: CATLGGQAARKSYNEQFF.

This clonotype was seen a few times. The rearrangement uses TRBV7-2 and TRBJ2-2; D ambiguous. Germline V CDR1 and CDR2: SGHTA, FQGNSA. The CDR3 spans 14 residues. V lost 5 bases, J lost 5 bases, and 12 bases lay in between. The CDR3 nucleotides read TGTGCCAGCAGCACCGACTCAGGAACCGGGGAGCTGTTTTTT. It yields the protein CASSTDSGTGELFF.